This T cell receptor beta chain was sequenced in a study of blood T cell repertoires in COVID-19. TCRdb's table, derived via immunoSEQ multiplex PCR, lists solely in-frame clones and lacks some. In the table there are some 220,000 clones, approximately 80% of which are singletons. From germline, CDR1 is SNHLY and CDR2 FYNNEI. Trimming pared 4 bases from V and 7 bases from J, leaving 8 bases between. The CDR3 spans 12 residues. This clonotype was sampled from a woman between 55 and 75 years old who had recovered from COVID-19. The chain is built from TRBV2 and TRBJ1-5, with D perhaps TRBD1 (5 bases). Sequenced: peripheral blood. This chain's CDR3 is CASSGGGQPQHF. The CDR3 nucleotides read TGTGCCAGCAGTGGGGGGGGACAGCCCCAGCATTTT.